Below, one T cell receptor (beta chain) is given with its context. There is no known antigen for this receptor. No much larger clonotype is one base removed from it; base qualities were not supplied. The collaborating institutions used their own protocols to collect whole blood in K2EDTA tubes. Collaborator samples were shipped for TCRbeta analysis as frozen whole blood, isolated PBMCs, or DNA extracted from either sample type. The sample originates from a study of blood T cell repertoires in COVID-19 (dated by TCRdb to the early 2020s). For context, the study as a whole: Collaborator samples came from the United States, Italy and Spain and covered acute and convalescent phases of COVID-19. Deeply sampled blood TCRbeta repertoires from subjects exposed to, actively infected with, or recovered from COVID-19 were included in the dataset. Samples came from the ongoing ImmuneRACE study (first 160 participants) plus 1,254 subjects from 6 global collaborators. Where available, HLA class I and class II types were obtained from metadata supplied by the sample provider rather than from assay-based typing. Nearly every sample came with metadata listing a de-identified subject ID, COVID-19 status, age in years and sex. The material from the prospective study consisted of cDNA or gDNA derived from T cells, B-cell-depleted T cells, or PBMCs. A freely available public database, intended as a resource for researchers studying the immune response to SARS-CoV-2, is where the repertoires were released.

Overall study outcomes, separate from this receptor: How much clinical and demographic metadata was included differed by source and by participant, and the metadata was provided uncurated.

TCRbeta CDR3 regions were amplified from genomic DNA using the immunoSEQ Assay, a bias-controlled multiplex PCR. The original pipeline was this. The number of nucleated cells in each sample was estimated by amplification of reference gene primers within the assay. Sequence reads were collapsed and filtered to measure the absolute abundance of every unique TCRbeta CDR3 rearrangement. For each sample, productive Simpson clonality was calculated as the square root of Simpson's diversity index over productive rearrangements. TCRdb re-hosts the immuneACCESS table, in-frame sequences only. Its copies lack some clones; in the studies checked, an unresolved V gene accounts for under half of them, and the cause for the rest is not known. The V and J calls and clone size were taken over from that table, and D and trimming were inferred from the DNA. The sample includes fewer than 200,000 clones, with about 80% observed a single time. The ten largest clones take up 26% of the sample.

V lost 6 bases and J lost 6 bases; the stretch between them is 17 bases long. The CDR3, from cysteine to phenylalanine, totals 15 residues. Only the CDR3 part of the read is kept: 45 bases, read in frame from the first base. The germline V gene (reference sequence) sets CDR1 to MNHEY and CDR2 to SMNVEV. This receptor was taken from a woman in her 70s with acute or convalescent COVID-19. The sequence links TRBV27 to TRBJ2-2; tentative D gene TRBD1, with 5 bases matching. The sample comprised peripheral blood. The bases are TGTGCCAGCAGCCGTTCAGGGTTACGGTCCGGGGAGCTGTTTTTT. This codes for CASSRSGLRSGELFF.